Shown below are 2 T cell receptor beta chains from a single sample sequenced in a study of a mutant IDH1 vaccine in newly diagnosed glioma. Described time point: week 35, safety follow-up. The investigators gave 300 ug of mutant IDH1 20-mer peptide in each vaccine dose, together with topical imiquimod. Their target antigens are unknown. Libraries were prepared by immunoSEQ multiplex PCR; TCRdb keeps only in-frame clonotypes and omits some of them. The table includes tens of thousands of clones, approximately 81% detected once. Material: PBMCs, obtained from a glioma patient whose treatment included an IDH1 peptide vaccine. The receptors derive from a woman aged 40 to 49 with glioma. Some clones in this sample may be carry-over from other donors' samples.

In nucleotides, the CDR3 is TGTGCCAGCAGTTCCCCCCGGGAGGCTGGGGGGAATGAGCAGTTCTTC. Translating gives CASSSPREAGGNEQFF. This chain uses TRBV7-2 with TRBJ2-1; the match to TRBD2 covers 7 bases. V lost 6 bases to trimming and J lost 7 bases; unmatched junction nucleotides: 15. Germline CDR1 and CDR2: SGHTA and FQGNSA. The length of the CDR3 is 16 residues.

V and J are TRBV10-3 and TRBJ1-2; D remains ambiguous. CDR3 length: 14 amino acids. Trimming cost V 0 bases and J 2 bases, with 7 bases left between them. Germline V gives CDR1 ENHRY, CDR2 SYGVKD. The CDR3 bases are TGTGCCATCAGTGAGTCCCCAGTGAACTATGGCTACACCTTC. Its translation is CAISESPVNYGYTF.